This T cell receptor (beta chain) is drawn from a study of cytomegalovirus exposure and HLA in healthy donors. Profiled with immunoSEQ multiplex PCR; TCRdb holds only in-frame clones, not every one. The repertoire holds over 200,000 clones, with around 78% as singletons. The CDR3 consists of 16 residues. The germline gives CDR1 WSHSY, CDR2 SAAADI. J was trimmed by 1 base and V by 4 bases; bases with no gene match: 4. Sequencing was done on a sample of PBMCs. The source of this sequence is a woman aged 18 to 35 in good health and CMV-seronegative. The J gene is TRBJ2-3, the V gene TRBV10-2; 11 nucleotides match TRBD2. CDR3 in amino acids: CASSAGTSGRTDTQYF. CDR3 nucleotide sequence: TGCGCCAGCAGTGCCGGGACTAGCGGACGCACAGATACGCAGTATTTT.